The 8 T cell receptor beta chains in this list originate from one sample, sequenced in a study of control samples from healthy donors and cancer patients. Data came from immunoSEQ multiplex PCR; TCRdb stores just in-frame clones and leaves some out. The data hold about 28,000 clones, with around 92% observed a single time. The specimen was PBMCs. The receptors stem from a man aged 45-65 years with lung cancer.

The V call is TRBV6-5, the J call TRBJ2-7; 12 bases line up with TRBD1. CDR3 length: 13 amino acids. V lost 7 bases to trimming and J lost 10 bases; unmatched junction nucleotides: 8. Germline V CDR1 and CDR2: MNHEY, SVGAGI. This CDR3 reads CASKGQGAGEQYF. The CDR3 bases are TGTGCCAGCAAGGGACAGGGGGCCGGCGAACAGTACTTC.

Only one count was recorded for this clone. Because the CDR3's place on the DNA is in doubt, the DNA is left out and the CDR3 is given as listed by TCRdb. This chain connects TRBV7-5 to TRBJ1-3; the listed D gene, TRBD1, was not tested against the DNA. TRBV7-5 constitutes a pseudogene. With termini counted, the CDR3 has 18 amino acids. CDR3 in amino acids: CARSLEVGQGASGNTIYF.

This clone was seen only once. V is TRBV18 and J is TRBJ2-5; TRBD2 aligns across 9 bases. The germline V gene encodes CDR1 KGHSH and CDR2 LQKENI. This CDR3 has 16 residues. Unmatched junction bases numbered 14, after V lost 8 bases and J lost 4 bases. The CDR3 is CASTRGSGGEGETQYF. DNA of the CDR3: TGTGCCAGCACCCGGGGTAGCGGGGGCGAAGGAGAGACCCAGTACTTC.

The DNA for the CDR3 is TGTGCCAGCAATGAAGTGGGGGGATACAATGAGCAGTTCTTC. Translating gives CASNEVGGYNEQFF. The rearrangement links TRBV7-2 to TRBJ2-1; D might be TRBD2 (6 bases). Trimming stripped 7 bases from V and 4 bases from J, with 14 bases between. CDR1 and CDR2 from the germline V gene are SGHTA and FQGNSA. The CDR3 length is 14 residues.

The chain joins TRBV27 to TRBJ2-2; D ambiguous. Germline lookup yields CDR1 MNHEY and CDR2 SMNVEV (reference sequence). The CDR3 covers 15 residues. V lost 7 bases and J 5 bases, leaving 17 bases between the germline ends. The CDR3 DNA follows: TGTGCCAGCACTGACCGGACCCCGTGGACCGGGGAGCTGTTTTTT. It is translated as CASTDRTPWTGELFF.

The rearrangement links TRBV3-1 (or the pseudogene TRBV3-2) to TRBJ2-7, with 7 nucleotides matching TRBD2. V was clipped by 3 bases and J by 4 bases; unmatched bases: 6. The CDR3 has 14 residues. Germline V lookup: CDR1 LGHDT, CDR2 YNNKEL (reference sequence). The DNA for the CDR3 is TGTGCCAGCAGCCAGCGCGGGGGTGTGTACGAGCAGTACTTC. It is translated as CASSQRGGVYEQYF.

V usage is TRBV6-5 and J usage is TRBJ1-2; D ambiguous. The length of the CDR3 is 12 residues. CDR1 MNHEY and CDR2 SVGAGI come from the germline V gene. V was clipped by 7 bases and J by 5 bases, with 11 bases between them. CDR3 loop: CASKGENYGYTF. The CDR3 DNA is TGTGCCAGCAAGGGTGAGAATTATGGCTACACCTTC.

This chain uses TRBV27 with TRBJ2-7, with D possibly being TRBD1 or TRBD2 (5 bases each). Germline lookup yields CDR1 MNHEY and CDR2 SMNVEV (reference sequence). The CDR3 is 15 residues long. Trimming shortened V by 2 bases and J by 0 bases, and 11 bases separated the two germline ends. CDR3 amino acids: CASSLGTEVSYEQYF. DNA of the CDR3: TGTGCCAGCAGTTTAGGGACCGAAGTCTCCTACGAGCAGTACTTC.